This TCR beta chain comes out of a study of T cells in Graves' hyperthyroidism and ophthalmopathy. Study results and caveats: Within blood appeared most thyroid clonotypes that had expanded above 0.001.

On this clonotype itself: Its antigen is still unknown.

The germline V gene has CDR1 SEHNR and CDR2 FQNEAQ (reference sequence). J was trimmed by 6 bases and V by 6 bases; bases with no gene match: 10. The CDR3 has 14 amino acids. The study based diagnoses on clinical symptoms, serum thyroxine and TRAb, thyroid ultrasound and orbital computed tomography. PBMCs were obtained from 9 to 10 ml fresh peripheral blood. Amplified TCR beta CDR3 regions came from RNA transcripts. The HTBI set primed first-round TCR CDR3 RT-PCR. TCRdb used MiXCR to reprocess the multiplex PCR reads, holding one entry per CDR3 protein. The sample has almost 500,000 distinct CDR3 sequences; 20% to 25% are singletons.

The sequence came from a woman between 65 and 79 years old with Graves' ophthalmopathy. The chain couples TRBV7-9 to TRBJ2-7; 8 bases line up with TRBD1. The source material was blood. CDR3 nucleotides: TGTGCCAGCAGTCTGCAGGGGGCGCAAACCGAGCAGTACTTC. Residues: CASSLQGAQTEQYF.